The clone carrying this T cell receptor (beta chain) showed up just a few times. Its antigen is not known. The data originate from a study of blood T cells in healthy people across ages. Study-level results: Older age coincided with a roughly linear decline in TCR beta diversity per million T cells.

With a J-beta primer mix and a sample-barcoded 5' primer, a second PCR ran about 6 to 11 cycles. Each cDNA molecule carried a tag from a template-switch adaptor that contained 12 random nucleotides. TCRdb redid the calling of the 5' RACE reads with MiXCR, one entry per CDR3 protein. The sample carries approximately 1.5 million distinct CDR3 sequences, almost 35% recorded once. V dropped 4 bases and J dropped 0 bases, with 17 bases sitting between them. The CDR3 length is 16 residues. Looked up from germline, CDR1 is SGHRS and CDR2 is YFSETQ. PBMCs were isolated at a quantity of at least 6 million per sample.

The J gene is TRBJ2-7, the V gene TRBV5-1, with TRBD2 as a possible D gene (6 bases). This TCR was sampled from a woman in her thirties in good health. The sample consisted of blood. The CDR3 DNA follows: TGCGCCAGCAGCCGGGGGTATGACATGAGCTCCTACGAGCAGTACTTC. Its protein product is CASSRGYDMSSYEQYF.